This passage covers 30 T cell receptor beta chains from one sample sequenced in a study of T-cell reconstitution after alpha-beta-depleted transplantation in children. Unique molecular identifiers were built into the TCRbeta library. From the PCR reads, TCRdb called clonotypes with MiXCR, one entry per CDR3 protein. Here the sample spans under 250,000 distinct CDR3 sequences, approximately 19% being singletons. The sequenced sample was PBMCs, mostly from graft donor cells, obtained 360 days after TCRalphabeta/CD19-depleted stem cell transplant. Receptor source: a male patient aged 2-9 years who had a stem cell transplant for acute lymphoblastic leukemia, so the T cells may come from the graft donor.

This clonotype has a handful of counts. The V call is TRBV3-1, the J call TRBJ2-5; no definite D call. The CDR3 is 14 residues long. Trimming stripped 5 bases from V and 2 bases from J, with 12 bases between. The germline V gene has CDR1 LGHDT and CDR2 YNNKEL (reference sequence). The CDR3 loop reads CASSFWGSQETQYF. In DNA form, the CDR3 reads TGTGCCAGCAGCTTCTGGGGAAGTCAAGAGACCCAGTACTTC.

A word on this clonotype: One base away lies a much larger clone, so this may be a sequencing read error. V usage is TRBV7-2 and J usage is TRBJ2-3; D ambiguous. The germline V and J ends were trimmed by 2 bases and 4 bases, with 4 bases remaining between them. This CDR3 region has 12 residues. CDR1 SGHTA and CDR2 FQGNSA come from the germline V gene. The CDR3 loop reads CASSLRSDTQYF. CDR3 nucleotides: TGTGCCAGCAGCTTACGGTCAGATACGCAGTATTTT.

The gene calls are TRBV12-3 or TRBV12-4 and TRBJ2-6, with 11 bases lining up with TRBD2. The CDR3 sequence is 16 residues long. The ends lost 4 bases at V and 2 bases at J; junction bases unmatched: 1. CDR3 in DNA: TGTGCCAGCAGTTCACTAGCGGGGGCTGGGGCCAACGTCCTGACTTTC. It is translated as CASSSLAGAGANVLTF.

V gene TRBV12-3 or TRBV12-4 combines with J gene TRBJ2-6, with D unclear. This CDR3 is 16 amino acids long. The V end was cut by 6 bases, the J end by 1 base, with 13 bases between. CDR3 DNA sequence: TGTGCCAGCAGACTCCTCCACGGTTCTGGGGCCAACGTCCTGACTTTC. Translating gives CASRLLHGSGANVLTF.

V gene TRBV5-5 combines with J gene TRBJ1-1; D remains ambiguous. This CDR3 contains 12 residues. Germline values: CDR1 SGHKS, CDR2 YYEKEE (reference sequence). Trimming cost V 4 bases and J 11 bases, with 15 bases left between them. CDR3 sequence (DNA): TGTGCCAGCAGCGCGATCCCACTGGCGGCTTTCTTT. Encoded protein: CASSAIPLAAFF.

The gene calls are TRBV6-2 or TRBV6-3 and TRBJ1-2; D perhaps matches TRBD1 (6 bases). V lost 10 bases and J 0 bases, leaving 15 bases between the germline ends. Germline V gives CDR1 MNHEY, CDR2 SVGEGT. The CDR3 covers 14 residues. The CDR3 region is CATEGQLTNYGYTF. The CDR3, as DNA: TGTGCCACTGAGGGACAACTGACTAACTATGGCTACACCTTC.

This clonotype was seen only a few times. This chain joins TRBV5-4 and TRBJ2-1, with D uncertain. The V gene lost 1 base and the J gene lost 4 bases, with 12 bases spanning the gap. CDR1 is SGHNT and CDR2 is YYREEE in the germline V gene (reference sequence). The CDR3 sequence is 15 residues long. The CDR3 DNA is TGTGCCAGCAGCTTGATAGGGTCCATATACAATGAGCAGTTCTTC. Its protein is CASSLIGSIYNEQFF.

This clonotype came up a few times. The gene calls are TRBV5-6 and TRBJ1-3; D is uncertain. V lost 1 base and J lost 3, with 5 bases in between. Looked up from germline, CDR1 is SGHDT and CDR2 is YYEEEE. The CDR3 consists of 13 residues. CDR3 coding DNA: TGTGCCAGCAGCTTGCTGGGTGGAAACACCATATATTTT. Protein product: CASSLLGGNTIYF.

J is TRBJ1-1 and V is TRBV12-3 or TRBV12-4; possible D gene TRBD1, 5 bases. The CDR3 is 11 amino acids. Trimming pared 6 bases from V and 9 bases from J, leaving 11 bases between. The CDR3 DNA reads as TGTGCCAGCAGCCAGGGCCCTAAAGCTTTCTTT. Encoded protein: CASSQGPKAFF.

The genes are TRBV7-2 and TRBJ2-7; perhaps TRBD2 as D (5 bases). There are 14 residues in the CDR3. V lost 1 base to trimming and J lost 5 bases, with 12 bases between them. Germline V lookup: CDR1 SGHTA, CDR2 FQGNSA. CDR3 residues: CASSLVTGKNEQYF. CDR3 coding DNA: TGTGCCAGCAGCTTAGTGACGGGAAAGAACGAGCAGTACTTC.

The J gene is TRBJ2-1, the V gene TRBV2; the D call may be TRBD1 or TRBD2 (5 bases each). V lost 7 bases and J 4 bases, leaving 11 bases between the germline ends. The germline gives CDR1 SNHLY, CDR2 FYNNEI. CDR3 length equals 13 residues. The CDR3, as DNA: TGTGCCAGCAACCGGGGCAGATACAATGAGCAGTTCTTC. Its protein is CASNRGRYNEQFF.

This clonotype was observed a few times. The CDR3 region is CATFTGTGGEGYTF. In DNA form, the CDR3 reads TGTGCCACTTTCACCGGGACAGGGGGCGAAGGCTACACCTTC. This rearrangement joins TRBV12-3 or TRBV12-4 to TRBJ1-2; TRBD1 agrees at 12 bases. V lost 10 bases and J lost 8; bases outside the gene matches: 11. This CDR3 has 14 residues.

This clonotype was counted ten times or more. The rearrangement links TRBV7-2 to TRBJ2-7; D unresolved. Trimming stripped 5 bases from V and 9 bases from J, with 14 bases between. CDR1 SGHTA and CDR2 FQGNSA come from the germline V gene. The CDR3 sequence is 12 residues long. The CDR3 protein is CASSPLPLLQYF. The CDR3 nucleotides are TGTGCCAGCAGCCCACTGCCCCTTTTGCAGTACTTC.

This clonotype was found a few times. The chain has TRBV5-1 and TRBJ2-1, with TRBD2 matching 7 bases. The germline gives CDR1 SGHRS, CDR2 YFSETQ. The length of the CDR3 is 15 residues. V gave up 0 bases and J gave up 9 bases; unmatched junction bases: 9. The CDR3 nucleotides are TGCGCCAGCAGCTTGGGACGGACGGGGGGTATTGAGCAGTTCTTC. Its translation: CASSLGRTGGIEQFF.

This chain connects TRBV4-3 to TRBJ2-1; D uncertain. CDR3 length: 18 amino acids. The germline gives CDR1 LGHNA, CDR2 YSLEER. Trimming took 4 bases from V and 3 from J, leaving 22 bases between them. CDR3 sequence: CASSPSTGRLSNYNEQFF. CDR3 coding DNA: TGCGCCAGCAGCCCCTCTACCGGACGCCTCAGCAACTACAATGAGCAGTTCTTC.

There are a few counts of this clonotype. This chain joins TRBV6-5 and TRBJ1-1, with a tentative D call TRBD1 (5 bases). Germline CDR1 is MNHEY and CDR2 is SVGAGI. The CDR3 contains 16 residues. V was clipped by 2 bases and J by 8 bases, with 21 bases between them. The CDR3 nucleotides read TGTGCCAGCAGTTACATGTTACTACTGGGCGGGGGAGAAGCTTTCTTT. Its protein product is CASSYMLLLGGGEAFF.

The CDR3 spells CASTEFQNSGNTIYF. In DNA form, the CDR3 reads TGTGCCAGCACCGAGTTTCAGAACTCTGGAAACACCATATATTTT. This chain uses TRBV28 with TRBJ1-3; no clear D gene. The CDR3 is 15 amino acids. The V gene's germline CDR1 is MDHEN and CDR2 SYDVKM. Trimming removed 7 bases from V and 0 bases from J, with 13 bases in between. Supplemented by reference TRBV28 and TRBJ1-3, the full variable domain reads DVKVTQSSRYLVKRTGEKVFLECVQDMDHENMFWYRQDPGLGLRLIYFSYDVKMKEKGDIPEGYSVSREKKERFSLILESASTNQTSMYLCASTEFQNSGNTIYFGEGSWLTVV.

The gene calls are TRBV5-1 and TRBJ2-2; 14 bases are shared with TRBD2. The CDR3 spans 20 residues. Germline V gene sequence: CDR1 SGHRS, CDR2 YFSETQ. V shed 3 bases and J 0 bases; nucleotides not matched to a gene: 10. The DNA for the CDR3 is TGCGCCAGCAGCTCGACCCCCGGACTAGCGGGGGGCACGAACACCGGGGAGCTGTTTTTT. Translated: CASSSTPGLAGGTNTGELFF. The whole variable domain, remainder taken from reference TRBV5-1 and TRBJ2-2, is KAGVTQTPRYLIKTRGQQVTLSCSPISGHRSVSWYQQTPGQGLQFLFEYFSETQRNKGNFPGRFSGRQFSNSRSEMNVSTLELGDSALYLCASSSTPGLAGGTNTGELFFGEGSRLTVL.

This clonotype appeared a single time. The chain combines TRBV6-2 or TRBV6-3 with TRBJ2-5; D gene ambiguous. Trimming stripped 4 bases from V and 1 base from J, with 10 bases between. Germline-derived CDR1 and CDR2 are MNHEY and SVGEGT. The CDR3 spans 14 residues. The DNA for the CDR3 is TGTGCCAGCAGTTCGATCAAAACCCAAGAGACCCAGTACTTC. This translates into CASSSIKTQETQYF.

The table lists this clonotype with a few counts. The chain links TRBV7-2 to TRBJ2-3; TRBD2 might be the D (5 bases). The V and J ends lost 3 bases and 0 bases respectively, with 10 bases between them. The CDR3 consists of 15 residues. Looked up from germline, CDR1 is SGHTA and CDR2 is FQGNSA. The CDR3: CASSFDRTSTDTQYF. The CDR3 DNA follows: TGTGCCAGCAGCTTCGATCGGACTAGCACAGATACGCAGTATTTT.

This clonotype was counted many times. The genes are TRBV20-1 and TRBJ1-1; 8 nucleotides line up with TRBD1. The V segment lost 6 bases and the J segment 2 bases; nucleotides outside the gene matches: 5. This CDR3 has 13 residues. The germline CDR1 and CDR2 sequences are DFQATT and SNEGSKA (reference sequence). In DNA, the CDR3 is TGCAGTGCCTCAGGGGGCCCAAACACTGAAGCTTTCTTT. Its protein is CSASGGPNTEAFF.

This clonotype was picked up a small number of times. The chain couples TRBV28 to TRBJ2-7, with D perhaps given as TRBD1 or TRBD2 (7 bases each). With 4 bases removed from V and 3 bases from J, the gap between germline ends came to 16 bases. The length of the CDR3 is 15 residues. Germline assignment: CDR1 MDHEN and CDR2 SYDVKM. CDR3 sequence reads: CASSSQGGTFYEQYF. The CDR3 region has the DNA TGTGCCAGCAGTTCGCAGGGGGGGACCTTCTACGAGCAGTACTTC.

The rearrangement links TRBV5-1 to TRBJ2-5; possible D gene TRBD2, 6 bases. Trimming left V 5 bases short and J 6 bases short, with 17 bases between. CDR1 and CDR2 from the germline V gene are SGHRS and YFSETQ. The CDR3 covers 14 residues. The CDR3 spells CASSLGGTQQTQYF. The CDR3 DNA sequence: TGCGCCAGCAGTCTGGGAGGAACACAACAGACCCAGTACTTC.

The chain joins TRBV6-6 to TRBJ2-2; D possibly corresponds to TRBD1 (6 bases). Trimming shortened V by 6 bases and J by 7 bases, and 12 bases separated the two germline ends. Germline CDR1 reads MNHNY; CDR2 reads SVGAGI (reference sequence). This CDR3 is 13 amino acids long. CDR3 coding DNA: TGTGCCAGCAGCGCCACAGGGAACGGGGAGCTGTTTTTT. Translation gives CASSATGNGELFF.

CDR3 coding DNA: TGTGCCAGCAGCCCCCGTGAGGTAGCAAAGTACTTC. Its translation is CASSPREVAKYF. This rearrangement joins TRBV12-3 or TRBV12-4 to TRBJ2-7, with unresolved D. This CDR3 is 12 amino acids long. V was cut by 6 bases and J by 11 bases, with 17 bases left in between.

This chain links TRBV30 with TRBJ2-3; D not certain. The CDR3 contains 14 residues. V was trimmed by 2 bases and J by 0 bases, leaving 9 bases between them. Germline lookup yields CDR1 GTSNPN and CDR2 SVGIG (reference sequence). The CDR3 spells CAWSQTPSTDTQYF. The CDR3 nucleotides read TGTGCCTGGAGTCAAACACCCAGCACAGATACGCAGTATTTT.

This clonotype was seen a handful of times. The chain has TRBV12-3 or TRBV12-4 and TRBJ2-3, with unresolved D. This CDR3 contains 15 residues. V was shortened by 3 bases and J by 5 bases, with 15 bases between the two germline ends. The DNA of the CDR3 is TGTGCCAGCAGTTTTAGCCCGACGTTGCTAGATACGCAGTATTTT. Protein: CASSFSPTLLDTQYF.

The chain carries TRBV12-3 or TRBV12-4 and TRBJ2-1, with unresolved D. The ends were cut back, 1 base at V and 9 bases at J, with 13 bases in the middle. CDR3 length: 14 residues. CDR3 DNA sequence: TGTGCCAGCAGTTTAGACCTACCAGGTATTGAGCAGTTCTTC. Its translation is CASSLDLPGIEQFF.

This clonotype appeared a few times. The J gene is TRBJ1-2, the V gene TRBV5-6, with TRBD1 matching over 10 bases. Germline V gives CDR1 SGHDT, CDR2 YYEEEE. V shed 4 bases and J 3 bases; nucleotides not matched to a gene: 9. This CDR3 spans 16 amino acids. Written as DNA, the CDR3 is TGTGCCAGCAGCCGGGACAGGGGCGCTCCGGACTATGGCTACACCTTC. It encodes CASSRDRGAPDYGYTF.

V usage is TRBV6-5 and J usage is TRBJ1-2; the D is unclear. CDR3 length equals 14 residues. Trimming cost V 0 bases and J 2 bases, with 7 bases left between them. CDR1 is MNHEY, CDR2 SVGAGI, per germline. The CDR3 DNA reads TGTGCCAGCAGTTACTCGTACAGAAACTATGGCTACACCTTC. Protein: CASSYSYRNYGYTF.